These T cell receptor beta chains were read from a single sample in a study of CD8 T cells in ankylosing spondylitis. TCRdb redid the calling of the 5' RACE reads with MiXCR, one entry per CDR3 protein. The sample shows 250,000 or so distinct CDR3 sequences, 18% of them seen only once. The sequencing sample was made of blood, either unsorted or a sorted T cell fraction (not recorded which). The receptors stem from a male donor with ankylosing spondylitis or in good health (not recorded which). CDR3s include the opening cysteine and the closing phenylalanine or tryptophan. The D gene is left open where the match is weak. Size tells how often a clone was seen (once, few, many) or the class of an expanded clone, and some rows leave it out.

D gene | clone size | J gene | V gene | CDR3 DNA | CDR3 protein
TRBD1 | - | TRBJ2-4 | TRBV27 | TGTGCCAGCCGACAGGGGGCAGCCAAAAACATTCAGTACTTC | CASRQGAAKNIQYF
- | once | TRBJ2-3 | TRBV29-1 | TGCAGCGTTGCCCCGGATGGGGCAGATACGCAGTATTTT | CSVAPDGADTQYF
- | few | TRBJ2-1 | TRBV5-1 | TGCGCCAGCAGCCGGGGCCCCGAGCAGTTCTTC | CASSRGPEQFF
- | - | TRBJ2-1 | TRBV7-2 | TGTGCCAGCACCCTTTCCGGGACGGCGTACGGCAATGAGCAGTTCTTC | CASTLSGTAYGNEQFF
TRBD2 | many | TRBJ2-1 | TRBV25-1 | TGTGCCAGCAGTTTGCTAGCGGCTCTGGGTAATGAGCAGTTCTTC | CASSLLAALGNEQFF
- | few | TRBJ2-6 | TRBV20-1 | TGCAGTGCTAGATCAACGGGGGCCAACGTCCTGACTTTC | CSARSTGANVLTF
- | - | TRBJ2-3 | TRBV7-6 | TGTGCCAGCAGTGAAAACACAGATACGCAGTATTTT | CASSENTDTQYF
- | - | TRBJ1-1 | TRBV12-3/TRBV12-4 | TGTGCCAGCAGTCAACTCGAGGGGGGCTTCGGCACTGAAGCTTTCTTT | CASSQLEGGFGTEAFF
- | many | TRBJ2-7 | TRBV7-2 | TGTGCCAGCAGCTTCATCGGCACAGACCCCTACGAGCAGTACTTC | CASSFIGTDPYEQYF
- | few | TRBJ2-7 | TRBV12-3/TRBV12-4 | TGTGCCAGCAGTTTTTGGCCCGACCAAGTGTCCTACGAGCAGTACTTC | CASSFWPDQVSYEQYF
TRBD1 | - | TRBJ1-2 | TRBV12-3/TRBV12-4 | TGTGCCAGCACCGAGGGGGCGCAGGGCTACACCTTC | CASTEGAQGYTF
- | few | TRBJ2-7 | TRBV19 | TGTGCCAGTAAAGGAGCGACGTGGCAGTACTTC | CASKGATWQYF
TRBD1 | - | TRBJ1-5 | TRBV7-9 | TGTGCCAGCAGCCCACAGGGGCCCGGTCAGCCCCAGCATTTT | CASSPQGPGQPQHF
TRBD1 | - | TRBJ1-2 | TRBV4-1 | TGCGCCAGCAGCCAAGTCACAGGGGGTAACTATGGCTACACCTTC | CASSQVTGGNYGYTF
- | - | TRBJ1-2 | TRBV7-2 | TGTGCCAGCAGCGGTACCCCCGACAGCTATGGCTACACCTTC | CASSGTPDSYGYTF
- | few | TRBJ2-2 | TRBV27 | TGTGCCAGCAGGGGGAACACCGGGGAGCTGTTTTTT | CASRGNTGELFF
TRBD1 | few | TRBJ1-2 | TRBV4-1 | TGCGCCAGCAGCCAAGATCCGCGACAGGGGGCGTGGGGCTACACCTTC | CASSQDPRQGAWGYTF
- | few | TRBJ1-2 | TRBV12-3/TRBV12-4 | TGTGCCAGCAGTTTAGACGGGAACTATGGCTACACCTTC | CASSLDGNYGYTF
TRBD1 | many | TRBJ2-7 | TRBV27 | TGTGCCAGCCAGACAGGGACCGAGCAGTACTTC | CASQTGTEQYF
- | - | TRBJ2-1 | TRBV6-2/TRBV6-3 | TGTGCCAGCAGTTATGGTGGCAGGTACTACAATGAGCAGTTCTTC | CASSYGGRYYNEQFF
TRBD2 | many | TRBJ2-3 | TRBV5-6 | TGTGCCAGCAGCTTGGGTAGCGGGAGAGCCACAGATACGCAGTATTTT | CASSLGSGRATDTQYF
- | - | TRBJ2-2 | TRBV4-3 | TGCGCCAGCAGCCAAGATTGGGGGCTTGAGGCCGGGGAGCTGTTTTTT | CASSQDWGLEAGELFF
TRBD2 | many | TRBJ2-1 | TRBV9 | TGTGCCAGCAGCGTGGGGACTAGCGGATACAATGAGCAGTTCTTC | CASSVGTSGYNEQFF